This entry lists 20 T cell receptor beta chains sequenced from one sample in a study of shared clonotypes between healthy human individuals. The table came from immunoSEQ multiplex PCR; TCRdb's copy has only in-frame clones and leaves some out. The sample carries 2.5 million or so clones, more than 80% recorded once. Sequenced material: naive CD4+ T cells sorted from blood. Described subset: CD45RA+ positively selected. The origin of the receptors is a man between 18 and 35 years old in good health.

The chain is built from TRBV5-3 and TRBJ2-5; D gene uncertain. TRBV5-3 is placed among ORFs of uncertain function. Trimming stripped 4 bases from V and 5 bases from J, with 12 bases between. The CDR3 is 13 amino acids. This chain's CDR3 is CARSPTPKETQYF. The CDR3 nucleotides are TGTGCCAGAAGCCCGACTCCGAAGGAGACCCAGTACTTC.

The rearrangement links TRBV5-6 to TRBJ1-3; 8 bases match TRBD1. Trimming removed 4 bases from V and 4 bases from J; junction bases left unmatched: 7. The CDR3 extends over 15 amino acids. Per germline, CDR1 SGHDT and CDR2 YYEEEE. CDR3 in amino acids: CASSRPTGGGNTIYF. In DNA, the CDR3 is TGTGCCAGCAGCCGTCCAACAGGGGGAGGAAACACCATATATTTT. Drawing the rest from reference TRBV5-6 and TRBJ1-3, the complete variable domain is DAGVTQSPTHLIKTRGQQVTLRCSPKSGHDTVSWYQQALGQGPQFIFQYYEEEERQRGNFPDRFSGHQFPNYSSELNVNALLLGDSALYLCASSRPTGGGNTIYFGEGSWLTVV.

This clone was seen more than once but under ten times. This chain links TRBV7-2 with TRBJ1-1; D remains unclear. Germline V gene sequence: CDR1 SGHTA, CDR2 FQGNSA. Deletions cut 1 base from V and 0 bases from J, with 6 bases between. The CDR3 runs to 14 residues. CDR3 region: CASSLEVVNTEAFF. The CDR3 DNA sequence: TGTGCCAGCAGCTTAGAGGTGGTGAACACTGAAGCTTTCTTT.

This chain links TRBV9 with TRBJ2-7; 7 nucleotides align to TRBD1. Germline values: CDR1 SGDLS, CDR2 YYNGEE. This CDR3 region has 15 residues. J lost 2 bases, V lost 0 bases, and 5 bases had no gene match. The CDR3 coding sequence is TGTGCCAGCAGCGTAGGGGGACAGCCTACCTACGAGCAGTACTTC. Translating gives CASSVGGQPTYEQYF.

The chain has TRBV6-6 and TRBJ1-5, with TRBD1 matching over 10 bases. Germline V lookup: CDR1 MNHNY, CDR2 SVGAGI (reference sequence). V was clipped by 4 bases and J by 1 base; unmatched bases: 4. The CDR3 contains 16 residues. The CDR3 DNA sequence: TGTGCCAGCAGTTCCGACAGGGGGCTAAGCAATCAGCCCCAGCATTTT. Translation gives CASSSDRGLSNQPQHF.

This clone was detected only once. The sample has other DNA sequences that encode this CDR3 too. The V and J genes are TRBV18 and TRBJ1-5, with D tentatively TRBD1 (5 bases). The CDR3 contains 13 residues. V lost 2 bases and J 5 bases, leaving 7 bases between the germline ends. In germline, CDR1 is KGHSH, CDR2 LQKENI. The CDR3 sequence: CASSPTRDQPQHF. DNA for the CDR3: TGTGCCAGCTCACCAACCAGGGATCAGCCCCAGCATTTT.

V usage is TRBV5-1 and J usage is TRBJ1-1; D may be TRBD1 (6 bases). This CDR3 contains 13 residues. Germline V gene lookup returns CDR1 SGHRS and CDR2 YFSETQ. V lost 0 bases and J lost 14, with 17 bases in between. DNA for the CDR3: TGCGCCAGCAGCTTGGACAGGGCAAGTACTACCTTCTTT. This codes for CASSLDRASTTFF.

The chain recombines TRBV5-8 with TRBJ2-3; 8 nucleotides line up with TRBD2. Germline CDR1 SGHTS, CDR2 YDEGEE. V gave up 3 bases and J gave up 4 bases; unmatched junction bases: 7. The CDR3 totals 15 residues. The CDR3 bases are TGTGCCAGCAGCTCCGGGACTAGTATAGCAGATACGCAGTATTTT. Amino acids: CASSSGTSIADTQYF.

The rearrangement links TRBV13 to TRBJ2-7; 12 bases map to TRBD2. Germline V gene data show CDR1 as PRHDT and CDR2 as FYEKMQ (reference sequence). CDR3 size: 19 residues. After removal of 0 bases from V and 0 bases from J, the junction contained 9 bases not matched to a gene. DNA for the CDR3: TGTGCCAGCAGCTTAGGAAGACTAGCGGGAGTGAGAAGCTCCTACGAGCAGTACTTC. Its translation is CASSLGRLAGVRSSYEQYF.

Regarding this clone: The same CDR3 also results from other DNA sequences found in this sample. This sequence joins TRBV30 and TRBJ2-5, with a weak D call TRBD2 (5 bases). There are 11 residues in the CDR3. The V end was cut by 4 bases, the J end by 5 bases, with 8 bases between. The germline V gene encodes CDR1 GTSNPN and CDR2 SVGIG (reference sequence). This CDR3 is CAWTRGETQYF. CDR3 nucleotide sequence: TGTGCCTGGACCCGAGGGGAGACCCAGTACTTC.

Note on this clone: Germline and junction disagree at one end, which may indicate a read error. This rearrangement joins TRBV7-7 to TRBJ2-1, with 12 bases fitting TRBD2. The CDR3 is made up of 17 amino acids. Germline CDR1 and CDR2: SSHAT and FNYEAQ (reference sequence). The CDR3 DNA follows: TGTGCTAGCAGCTTAGGCCGACTAGCGGGAGCCGGTGATGAGCAGTTCTTC. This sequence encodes CASSLGRLAGAGDEQFF.

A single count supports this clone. The CDR3 protein is CASSQTDRGDIQYF. Here the CDR3 DNA reads TGCGCCAGCAGCCAAACGGACAGGGGGGACATTCAGTACTTC. V usage is TRBV4-1 and J usage is TRBJ2-4, with 10 nucleotides matching TRBD1. V lost 2 bases, J lost 8 bases, and 3 bases stayed unmatched. Germline lookup yields CDR1 MGHRA and CDR2 YSYEKL. CDR3 length equals 14 residues.

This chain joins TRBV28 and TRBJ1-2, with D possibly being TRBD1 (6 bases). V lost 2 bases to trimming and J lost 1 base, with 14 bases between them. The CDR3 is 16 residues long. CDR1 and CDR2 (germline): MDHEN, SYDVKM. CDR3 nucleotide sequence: TGTGCCAGCAGTTTAACCGCAGGGGAGGATAACTATGGCTACACCTTC. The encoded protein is CASSLTAGEDNYGYTF.

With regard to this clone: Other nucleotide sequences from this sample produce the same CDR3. CDR3 residues: CASSSGQTTGELFF. The CDR3 nucleotides read TGCGCCAGCAGCTCCGGACAGACTACCGGGGAGCTGTTTTTT. The chain joins TRBV5-1 to TRBJ2-2, with a possible D match to TRBD1 (6 bases). Trimming shortened V by 3 bases and J by 5 bases, and 11 bases separated the two germline ends. The CDR3 totals 14 residues. Germline V gene sequence: CDR1 SGHRS, CDR2 YFSETQ.

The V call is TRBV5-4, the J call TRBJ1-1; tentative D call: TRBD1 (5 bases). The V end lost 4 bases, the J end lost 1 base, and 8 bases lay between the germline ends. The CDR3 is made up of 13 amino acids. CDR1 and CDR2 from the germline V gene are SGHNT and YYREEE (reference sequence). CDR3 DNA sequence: TGTGCCAGCAGCGCCGGGGGGAACACTGAAGCTTTCTTT. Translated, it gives CASSAGGNTEAFF.

CDR3 in amino acids: CSVGTRVNTQYF. Written as DNA, the CDR3 is TGCAGCGTCGGGACTAGAGTCAACACCCAGTACTTC. This rearrangement joins TRBV29-1 to TRBJ2-5; 8 positions agree with TRBD2. The V gene end was trimmed by 6 bases and the J gene end by 8 bases; junction bases not matched to a gene: 8. The germline CDR1 and CDR2 sequences are SQVTM and ANQGSEA. There are 12 residues in the CDR3.

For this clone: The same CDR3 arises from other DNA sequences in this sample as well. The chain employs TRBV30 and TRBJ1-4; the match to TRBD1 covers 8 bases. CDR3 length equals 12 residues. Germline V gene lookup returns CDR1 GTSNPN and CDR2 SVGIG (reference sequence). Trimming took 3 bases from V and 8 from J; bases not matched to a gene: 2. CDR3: CAWRQGGEKLFF. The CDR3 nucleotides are TGTGCCTGGAGACAGGGGGGCGAAAAACTGTTTTTT. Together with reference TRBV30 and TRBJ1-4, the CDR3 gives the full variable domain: SQTIHQWPATLVQPVGSPLSLECTVEGTSNPNLYWYRQAAGRGLQLLFYSVGIGQISSEVPQNLSASRPQDRQFILSSKKLLLSDSGFYLCAWRQGGEKLFFGSGTQLSVL.

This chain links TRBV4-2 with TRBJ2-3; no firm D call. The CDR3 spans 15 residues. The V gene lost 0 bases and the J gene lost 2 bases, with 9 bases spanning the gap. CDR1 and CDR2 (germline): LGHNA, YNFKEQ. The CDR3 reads CASSQEAVYTDTQYF. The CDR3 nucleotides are TGTGCCAGCAGCCAAGAGGCGGTCTACACAGATACGCAGTATTTT.

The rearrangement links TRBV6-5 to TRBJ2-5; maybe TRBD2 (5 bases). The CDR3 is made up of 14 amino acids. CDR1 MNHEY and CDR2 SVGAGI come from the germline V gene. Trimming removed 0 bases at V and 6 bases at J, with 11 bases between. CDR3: CASSYSRAEKTQYF. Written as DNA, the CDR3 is TGTGCCAGCAGTTACTCACGAGCGGAGAAGACCCAGTACTTC.

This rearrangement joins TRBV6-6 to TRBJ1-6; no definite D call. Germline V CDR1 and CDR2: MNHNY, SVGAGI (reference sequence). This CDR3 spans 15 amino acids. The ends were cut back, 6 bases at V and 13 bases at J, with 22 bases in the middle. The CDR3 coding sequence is TGTGCCAGCAGGCACGAGACCGGCGGCGGTATCCCCCTCCACTTT. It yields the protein CASRHETGGGIPLHF.